The rows below give T cell receptor beta chains drawn from one sample of a study of cytomegalovirus exposure and HLA in healthy donors. Using immunoSEQ multiplex PCR, the repertoire was profiled, and TCRdb retains in-frame clones only, with some absent. The table has more than 150,000 clones, 60% to 85% seen once. The sequenced material came from PBMCs. All receptors derive from a man younger than 30 in good health and CMV-seronegative. The CDR3 runs from the conserved cysteine through the conserved F or W. D genes are given only for firm matches. Clone size is shown for a subset of rows, as once, few, many or a class of expanded clone.

CASRQREGLYNEQFF | TGTGCCAGCAGGCAGCGGGAGGGCCTATACAATGAGCAGTTCTTC | TRBV6-5 | TRBD2 | . | TRBJ2-1
CASSLGFGTPPQETQYF | TGCGCCAGCAGCTTGGGCTTCGGGACTCCTCCCCAAGAGACCCAGTACTTC | TRBV5-1 | . | . | TRBJ2-5
CASSLGTGSDYGYTF | TGTGCCAGCAGCTTGGGGACAGGGTCTGACTATGGCTACACCTTC | TRBV5-4 | TRBD1 | . | TRBJ1-2
CASGGVINNEQFF | TGTGCCAGCGGGGGCGTAATCAACAATGAGCAGTTCTTC | TRBV9 | . | . | TRBJ2-1
CASSLGSSYNSPLHF | TGTGCCAGCAGCTTAGGTAGCTCCTATAATTCACCCCTCCACTTT | TRBV7-9 | . | . | TRBJ1-6
CASSLDVGGDTQYF | TGTGCCAGCAGCTTAGATGTCGGCGGGGATACGCAGTATTTT | TRBV7-2 | . | . | TRBJ2-3
CASSPRDRGKRPTRNEQFF | TGTGCCAGCAGCCCCCGGGACAGGGGAAAACGCCCGACGCGGAATGAGCAGTTCTTC | TRBV7-4 | TRBD1 | . | TRBJ2-1
CASSETGESGANVLTF | TGTGCCAGCAGTGAGACAGGGGAGTCTGGGGCCAACGTCCTGACTTTC | TRBV6-4 | TRBD1 | . | TRBJ2-6
CASMRSTGELFF | TGTGCCAGCATGAGGAGCACCGGGGAGCTGTTTTTT | TRBV6-1 | . | . | TRBJ2-2
CASSLGGGPPRGAQETQYF | TGCGCCAGCAGCTTGGGGGGCGGACCACCCAGGGGGGCCCAAGAGACCCAGTACTTC | TRBV5-1 | . | . | TRBJ2-5
CASSQSGRYEQYF | TGCGCCAGCAGTCAATCGGGGCGCTACGAGCAGTACTTC | TRBV23-1 | . | . | TRBJ2-7
CASSPQAGETQYF | TGTGCCAGCAGCCCTCAGGCGGGAGAGACCCAGTACTTC | TRBV9 | . | . | TRBJ2-5
CASSPGDNTEAFF | TGCGCCAGCAGCCCAGGGGATAACACTGAAGCTTTCTTT | TRBV5-1 | . | once | TRBJ1-1
CASSYLTYEQYF | TGTGCCAGCAGTTACTTAACCTACGAGCAGTACTTC | TRBV6-6 | . | few | TRBJ2-7